These T cell receptor beta chains were read from a single sample in a study of shared clonotypes between healthy human individuals. Some clones are missing from TCRdb's copy, which holds only in-frame ones; the method was immunoSEQ multiplex PCR. The profile shows 450,000 to 600,000 clones, around 79% of them singletons. The source material was PBMCs. The source is a middle-aged woman in good health. Some clones in this sample may be carry-over from other donors' samples. The CDR3 runs from the conserved cysteine through the conserved F or W. Fields, in order: D gene, J gene, V gene, clone size, CDR3 protein, CDR3 DNA. A D gene is named only where the DNA matches it firmly. Clone size, where shown, is once, few, many, or a class for clones that have expanded.

- | TRBJ2-7 | TRBV6-1 | - | CASRDLDYEQYF | TGTGCCAGCAGGGACTTGGACTACGAGCAGTACTTC
- | TRBJ2-5 | TRBV4-1 | - | CASSPSGGGQETQYF | TGCGCCAGCAGCCCCTCGGGGGGCGGACAAGAGACCCAGTACTTC
- | TRBJ2-3 | TRBV7-2 | - | CASSLGPSSETDTQYF | TGTGCCAGCAGCTTAGGGCCCTCCAGCGAGACAGATACGCAGTATTTT
TRBD1 | TRBJ2-7 | TRBV5-4 | - | CASSYGQGLAYEQYF | TGTGCCAGCAGCTACGGACAGGGTTTGGCCTACGAGCAGTACTTC
TRBD1 | TRBJ2-3 | TRBV6-1 | - | CASSEAVTGGITDTQYF | TGTGCCAGCAGTGAAGCGGTAACAGGGGGCATCACAGATACGCAGTATTTT
- | TRBJ2-1 | TRBV2 | many | CASTRTLNSYNEQFF | TGTGCCAGCACCCGGACACTGAACTCCTACAATGAGCAGTTCTTC
TRBD2 | TRBJ2-7 | TRBV6-4 | many | CASSAVLAGVDEQYF | TGTGCCAGCAGTGCGGTATTAGCGGGAGTTGACGAGCAGTACTTC
- | TRBJ2-3 | TRBV28 | - | CANAPSGSGTDTQYF | TGTGCCAACGCCCCGTCGGGGAGTGGTACAGATACGCAGTATTTT
- | TRBJ2-7 | TRBV7-8 | - | CASSSLRTETANEQYF | TGTGCCAGCAGCTCATTAAGGACCGAGACAGCTAACGAGCAGTACTTC
- | TRBJ2-7 | TRBV6-1 | - | CASSEPRVSGEQYF | TGTGCCAGCAGTGAACCCAGGGTCAGTGGCGAGCAGTACTTC
TRBD2 | TRBJ2-3 | TRBV4-1 | few | CASSFSGRSTDTQYF | TGCGCCAGCAGCTTTAGCGGGAGGAGCACAGATACGCAGTATTTT
- | TRBJ2-7 | TRBV29-1 | - | CSVSLDGSSYEQYF | TGCAGCGTTTCACTCGACGGCAGCTCCTACGAGCAGTACTTC
TRBD1 | TRBJ2-3 | TRBV7-7 | many | CASSRRQGDTQYF | TGTGCTAGCAGCCGAAGACAGGGGGATACGCAGTATTTT
TRBD2 | TRBJ2-2 | TRBV28 | - | CAGGGSNTGELFF | TGTGCCGGAGGCGGGAGTAACACCGGGGAGCTGTTTTTT
TRBD2 | TRBJ2-7 | TRBV6-6 | - | CASSSPGSGLGEQYF | TGTGCCAGCAGTTCACCGGGGTCAGGACTAGGCGAGCAGTACTTC
- | TRBJ1-2 | TRBV7-9 | - | CASSSGANYGYTF | TGTGCCAGCAGCTCGGGGGCAAACTATGGCTACACCTTC
- | TRBJ1-5 | TRBV28 | - | CASTHRVQPQHF | TGTGCCAGCACCCACCGGGTTCAGCCCCAGCATTTT
- | TRBJ1-2 | TRBV15 | once | CATSRDRGAYGYTF | TGTGCCACCAGCAGAGATAGGGGGGCGTATGGCTACACCTTC
- | TRBJ2-1 | TRBV30 | - | CAWSMGDWGNEQFF | TGTGCCTGGAGTATGGGGGATTGGGGCAATGAGCAGTTCTTC
TRBD1 | TRBJ1-5 | TRBV10-3 | - | CAISESYNRGHFRQPQHF | TGTGCCATCAGTGAGTCCTACAACAGGGGGCATTTTCGTCAGCCCCAGCATTTT
- | TRBJ2-7 | TRBV10-3 | - | CAIRPDGYEQYF | TGTGCCATCAGACCCGATGGGTACGAGCAGTACTTC
TRBD1 | TRBJ1-2 | TRBV5-4 | - | CASSLPGTGGVDYGYTF | TGTGCCAGCAGCTTGCCCGGGACAGGGGGCGTCGACTATGGCTACACCTTC
TRBD2 | TRBJ2-1 | TRBV29-1 | - | CSVELIRGLAGPGNEQFF | TGCAGCGTTGAATTGATCCGGGGGCTAGCGGGCCCTGGGAATGAGCAGTTCTTC
- | TRBJ1-1 | TRBV29-1 | - | CSVGGVGTLGTEAFF | TGCAGCGTTGGGGGTGTAGGGACCCTGGGCACTGAAGCTTTCTTT
TRBD2 | TRBJ2-3 | TRBV28 | - | CASTSGRSGVPADTQYF | TGTGCCAGCACTAGCGGGAGGTCCGGGGTGCCAGCAGATACGCAGTATTTT
- | TRBJ2-1 | TRBV6-1 | - | CASSAWNEQFF | TGTGCCAGCAGTGCCTGGAATGAGCAGTTCTTC
- | TRBJ2-5 | TRBV19 | - | CASSIDSRGQTQYF | TGTGCCAGTAGTATAGATTCTAGAGGGCAGACCCAGTACTTC
- | TRBJ2-2 | TRBV7-9 | many | CASSYDTNTGELFF | TGTGCCAGCAGCTACGACACAAACACCGGGGAGCTGTTTTTT
- | TRBJ2-1 | TRBV2 | - | CASSKTYYNEQFF | TGTGCCAGCAGTAAGACTTACTACAATGAGCAGTTCTTC
TRBD1 | TRBJ2-2 | TRBV30 | once | CAWSSGQLGELFF | TGTGCCTGGAGTTCGGGACAGCTTGGGGAGCTGTTTTTT
- | TRBJ2-1 | TRBV7-3 | once | CASSEGTNNEQFF | TGTGCCAGCAGCGAAGGGACAAACAATGAGCAGTTCTTC
TRBD1 | TRBJ1-2 | TRBV10-3 | few | CAISDPGTGTYGYTF | TGTGCCATCAGTGATCCCGGGACAGGGACCTATGGCTACACCTTC
- | TRBJ2-2 | TRBV15 | few | CATKDVSANTGELFF | TGTGCCACCAAGGACGTGTCGGCTAACACCGGGGAGCTGTTTTTT
TRBD2 | TRBJ2-1 | TRBV5-8 | - | CASSLGVAGGRRWFF | TGTGCCAGCAGCTTGGGGGTAGCGGGTGGCCGCCGGTGGTTCTTC
- | TRBJ1-2 | TRBV19 | - | CASSGLARSYGYTF | TGTGCCAGTAGTGGGCTGGCCCGCTCCTATGGCTACACCTTC
TRBD2 | TRBJ2-2 | TRBV11-2 | many | CASSLERGAGELFF | TGTGCCAGCAGCTTAGAGCGGGGGGCCGGGGAGCTGTTTTTT
- | TRBJ2-1 | TRBV15 | - | CATSRGSPNEQFF | TGTGCCACCAGCAGAGGGAGTCCTAATGAGCAGTTCTTC
TRBD2 | TRBJ2-5 | TRBV6-6 | - | CASSPGGAQYF | TGTGCCAGCAGTCCCGGGGGGGCCCAGTACTTC
TRBD2 | TRBJ2-1 | TRBV4-2 | - | CASSHSRTSGTLEQFF | TGTGCCAGCAGCCACTCCAGGACTAGCGGGACTCTTGAGCAGTTCTTC
- | TRBJ2-2 | TRBV15 | many | CATSRVAAAELFF | TGTGCCACCAGCAGAGTAGCAGCGGCTGAGCTGTTTTTT
TRBD1 | TRBJ1-5 | TRBV7-9 | many | CASSETGVNQPQHF | TGTGCCAGCAGCGAGACAGGGGTCAATCAGCCCCAGCATTTT
- | TRBJ2-1 | TRBV10-2 | - | CASLATAYNEQFF | TGCGCCAGTTTAGCGACGGCCTACAATGAGCAGTTCTTC
TRBD2 | TRBJ2-1 | TRBV7-9 | - | CASSWLSGNRINEQFF | TGTGCCAGCAGCTGGTTGAGCGGGAATCGTATCAATGAGCAGTTCTTC
- | TRBJ2-1 | TRBV6-1 | - | CASSEGGYYNEQFF | TGTGCCAGCAGTGAAGGCGGGTATTACAATGAGCAGTTCTTC
TRBD2 | TRBJ2-1 | TRBV10-3 | - | CATKGLAGVDEQFF | TGTGCCACAAAAGGACTAGCGGGAGTCGATGAGCAGTTCTTC
- | TRBJ1-1 | TRBV29-1 | - | CSVEREWNTEAFF | TGCAGCGTTGAGAGGGAATGGAACACTGAAGCTTTCTTT
TRBD1 | TRBJ1-5 | TRBV6-6 | - | CASRRQGLQPQHF | TGTGCCAGCAGACGACAGGGACTCCAGCCCCAGCATTTT
- | TRBJ2-7 | TRBV29-1 | - | CSVDCLPEAGGQYF | TGCAGCGTTGACTGTTTACCTGAGGCGGGCGGGCAGTACTTC
- | TRBJ2-3 | TRBV9 | few | CASSVQWGSDTQYF | TGTGCCAGCAGCGTCCAATGGGGCTCAGATACGCAGTATTTT
TRBD1 | TRBJ1-4 | TRBV5-1 | - | CASSRDSTSTNEKLFF | TGCGCCAGCAGCCGGGACAGTACTTCAACTAATGAAAAACTGTTTTTT